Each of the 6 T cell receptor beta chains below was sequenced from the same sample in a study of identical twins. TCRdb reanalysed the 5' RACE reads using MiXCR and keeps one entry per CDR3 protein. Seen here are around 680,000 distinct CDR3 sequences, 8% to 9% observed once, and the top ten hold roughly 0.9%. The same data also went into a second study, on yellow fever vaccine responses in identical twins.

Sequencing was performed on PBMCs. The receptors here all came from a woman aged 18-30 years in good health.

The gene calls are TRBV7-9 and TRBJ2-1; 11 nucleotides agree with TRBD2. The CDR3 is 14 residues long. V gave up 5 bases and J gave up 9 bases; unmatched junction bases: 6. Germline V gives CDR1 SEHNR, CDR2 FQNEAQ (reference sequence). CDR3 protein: CASSRGTSGSEQFF. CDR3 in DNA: TGTGCCAGCAGCCGAGGGACTAGCGGTTCTGAGCAGTTCTTC.

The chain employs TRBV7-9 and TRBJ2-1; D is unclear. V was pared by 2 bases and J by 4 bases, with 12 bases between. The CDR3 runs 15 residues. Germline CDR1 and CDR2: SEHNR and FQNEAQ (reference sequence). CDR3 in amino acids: CASSLNKLLYNEQFF. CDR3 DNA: TGTGCCAGCAGCTTAAACAAGCTTTTGTACAATGAGCAGTTCTTC. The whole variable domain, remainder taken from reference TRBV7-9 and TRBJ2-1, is DTGVSQNPRHKITKRGQNVTFRCDPISEHNRLYWYRQTLGQGPEFLTYFQNEAQLEKSRLLSDRFSAERPKGSFSTLEIQRTEQGDSAMYLCASSLNKLLYNEQFFGPGTRLTVL.

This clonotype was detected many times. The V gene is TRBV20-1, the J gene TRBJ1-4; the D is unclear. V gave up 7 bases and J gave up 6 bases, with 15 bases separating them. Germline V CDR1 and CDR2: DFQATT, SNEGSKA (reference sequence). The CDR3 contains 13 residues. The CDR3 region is CSGGRVVDEKLFF. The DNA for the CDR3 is TGCAGTGGCGGTAGGGTAGTCGATGAAAAACTGTTTTTT.

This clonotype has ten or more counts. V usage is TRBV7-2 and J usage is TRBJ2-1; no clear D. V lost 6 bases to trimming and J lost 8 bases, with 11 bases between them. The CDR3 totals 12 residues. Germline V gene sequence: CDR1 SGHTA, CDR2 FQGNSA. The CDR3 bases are TGTGCCAGCAGTCGACCGGAATATGAGCAGTTCTTC. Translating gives CASSRPEYEQFF.

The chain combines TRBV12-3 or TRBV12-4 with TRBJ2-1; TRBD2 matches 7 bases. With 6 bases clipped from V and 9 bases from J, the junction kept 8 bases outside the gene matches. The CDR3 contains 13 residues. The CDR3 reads CASSGGRASEQFF. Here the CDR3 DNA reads TGTGCCAGCAGCGGCGGGAGAGCTAGTGAGCAGTTCTTC.

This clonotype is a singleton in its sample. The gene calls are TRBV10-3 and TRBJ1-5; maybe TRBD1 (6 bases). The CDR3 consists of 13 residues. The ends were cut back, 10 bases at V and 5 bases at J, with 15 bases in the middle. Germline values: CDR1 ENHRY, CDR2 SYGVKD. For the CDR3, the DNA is TGTGCCACCCAAGGGGGTGAGGATCAGCCCCAGCATTTT. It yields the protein CATQGGEDQPQHF.